This entry is about one TCR beta chain. With 1 base clipped from V and 5 bases from J, the junction kept 8 bases outside the gene matches. The CDR3 is 15 amino acids. Looked up from germline, CDR1 is SGHNT and CDR2 is YYREEE (reference sequence). Clones were sequenced by immunoSEQ multiplex PCR, and TCRdb holds only the in-frame ones, with some missing. This sample has 120,000 or so clones, with roughly 92% found just once. The data were taken from a study of control samples from healthy donors and cancer patients. This chain connects TRBV5-4 to TRBJ1-2; 7 bases agree with TRBD1. Specimen: PBMCs. The receptor was derived from a man older than 75 with head and neck cancer. The chain's CDR3 is CASSLPRQGRYGYTF. CDR3 in DNA: TGTGCCAGCAGCTTGCCCAGACAGGGTCGGTATGGCTACACCTTC.